The T cell receptor beta chain under discussion was sequenced for a study of early T cells in non-severe SARS-CoV-2 infection. For the study at large: Bulk RNA from unsorted whole blood was sequenced; chains were unpaired. General study points: Matches to VDJdb favored anti-spike CD8 responses and missed private and CD4 specificities.

Each cDNA molecule carried a unique molecular identifier. TCRdb passed the 5' RACE reads through MiXCR, listing each CDR3 protein once. The data contain over 30,000 distinct CDR3 sequences, around 4.6% of them seen just once; the ten biggest clones take up about 7.9%. In germline, CDR1 is SGDLS, CDR2 YYNGEE. V shed 0 bases, J shed 4 bases, and the junction held 7 bases outside the gene matches. The CDR3 spans 16 residues. In regard to this clonotype: The antigen is unknown.

Sequencing was performed on whole blood. The chain has TRBV9 and TRBJ2-7; TRBD2 matches at 10 bases. This TCR was recovered from an adult who was a healthcare worker with PCR-confirmed SARS-CoV-2 infection or an uninfected control (not recorded which). This chain's CDR3 is CASSVDPSGGRYEQYF. The CDR3 nucleotides read TGTGCCAGCAGCGTAGACCCTAGCGGGGGAAGATACGAGCAGTACTTC.